This T cell receptor beta chain was obtained from a study of blood T cell repertoires in COVID-19. Trimming at V came to 1 base and at J to 10 bases, leaving 5 bases not matched to a gene. The CDR3 has 13 residues. From germline, CDR1 is LGHNA and CDR2 YSLEER. Data came from immunoSEQ multiplex PCR; TCRdb stores just in-frame clones and leaves some out. This table holds approximately 300,000 clones, roughly 90% found once. The rearrangement links TRBV4-3 to TRBJ1-1; TRBD1 matches at 8 bases. The specimen was peripheral blood. The TCR comes from a woman in her fifties or sixties who had recovered from COVID-19. CDR3 bases: TGCGCCAGCAGCCAAGGGACAGGGTTACGAGCTTTCTTT. Translating it yields CASSQGTGLRAFF.